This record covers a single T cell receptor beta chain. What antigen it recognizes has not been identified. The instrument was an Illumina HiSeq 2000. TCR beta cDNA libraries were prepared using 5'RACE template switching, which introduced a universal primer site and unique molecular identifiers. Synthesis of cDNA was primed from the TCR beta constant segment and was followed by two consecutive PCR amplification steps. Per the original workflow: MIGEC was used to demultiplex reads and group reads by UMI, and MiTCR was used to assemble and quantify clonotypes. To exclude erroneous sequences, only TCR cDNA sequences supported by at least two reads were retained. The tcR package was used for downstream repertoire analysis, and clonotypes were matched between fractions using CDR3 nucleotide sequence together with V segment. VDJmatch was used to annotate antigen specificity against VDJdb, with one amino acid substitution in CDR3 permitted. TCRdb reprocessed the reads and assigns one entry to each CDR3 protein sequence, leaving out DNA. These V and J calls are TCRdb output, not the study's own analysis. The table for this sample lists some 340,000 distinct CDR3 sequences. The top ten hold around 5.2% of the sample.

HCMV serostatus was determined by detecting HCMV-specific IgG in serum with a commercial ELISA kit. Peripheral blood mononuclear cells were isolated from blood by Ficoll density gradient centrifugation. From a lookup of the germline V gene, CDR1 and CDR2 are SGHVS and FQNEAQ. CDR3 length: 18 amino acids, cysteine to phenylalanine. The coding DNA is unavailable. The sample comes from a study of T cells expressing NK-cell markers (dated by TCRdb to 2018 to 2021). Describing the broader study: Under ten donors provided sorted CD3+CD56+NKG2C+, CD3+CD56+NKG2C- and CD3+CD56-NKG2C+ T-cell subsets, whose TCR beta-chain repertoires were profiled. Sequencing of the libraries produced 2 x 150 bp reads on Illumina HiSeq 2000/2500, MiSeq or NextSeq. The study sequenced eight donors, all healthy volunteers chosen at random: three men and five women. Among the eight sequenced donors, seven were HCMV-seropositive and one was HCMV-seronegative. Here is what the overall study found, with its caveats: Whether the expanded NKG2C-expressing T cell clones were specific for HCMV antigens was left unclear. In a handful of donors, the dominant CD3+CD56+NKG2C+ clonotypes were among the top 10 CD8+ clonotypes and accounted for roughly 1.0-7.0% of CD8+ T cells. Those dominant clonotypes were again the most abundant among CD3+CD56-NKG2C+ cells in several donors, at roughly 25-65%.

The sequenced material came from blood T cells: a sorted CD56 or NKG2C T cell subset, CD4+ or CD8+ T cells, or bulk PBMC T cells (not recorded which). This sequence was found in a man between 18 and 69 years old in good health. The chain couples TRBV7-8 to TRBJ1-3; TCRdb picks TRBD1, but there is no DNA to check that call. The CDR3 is CASSQRTQGIGFGNTIYF.